Following are 15 T cell receptor beta chains from one sample sequenced in a study of patients and donors after allogeneic stem cell transplantation (dated by TCRdb to 2020 to 2021). Receptor amplification or capture employed RT-PCR. Sequencer: NextSeq 550. TCRdb reprocessed the public reads (quality trimming at Q25 with fastp, clone calling with MiXCR) and kept in-frame beta chains. Rows with a matching CDR3 protein are joined into one entry that keeps the most common DNA and genes. This sample holds 410,000 or so distinct CDR3 sequences; 15% to 20% were observed only once. The ten largest make up less than 8.5% of the sample. The sequencing sample was made of blood, either unsorted or a sorted T cell fraction (not recorded which). The receptors were sampled from a human donor who was either an allogeneic HSCT recipient or a stem cell or donor lymphocyte infusion donor (not recorded which). It is not recorded whose cells these are; they may come from a transplant donor.

In this sample, this clonotype turned up many times. The J gene is TRBJ1-1, the V gene TRBV12-3 or TRBV12-4; 7 bases are shared with TRBD1. V was pared by 5 bases and J by 10 bases, with 7 bases of the junction left unmatched. CDR3 length: 12 residues. The CDR3 sequence: CASSLAGGRAFF. In DNA, the CDR3 is TGTGCCAGCAGTCTCGCAGGGGGACGAGCTTTCTTT.

This clonotype was seen ten or more times. One end of the junction varies from germline; a read error may be responsible. This sequence joins TRBV29-1 and TRBJ2-5; D might be TRBD1 (5 bases). This CDR3 comprises 13 residues. Germline V gene sequence: CDR1 SQVTM, CDR2 ANQGSEA. The CDR3 here is CSVEDSDQETQYF. For the CDR3, the DNA is TGCAGCGTAGAAGACAGCGACCAAGAGACCCAGTACTTC.

This clonotype has just a few counts. V gene TRBV9 combines with J gene TRBJ2-1, with 8 bases that match TRBD2. This CDR3 comprises 16 residues. The V and J ends lost 4 bases and 6 bases, in that order; junction bases with no gene match: 12. Per the germline V gene, CDR1 is SGDLS and CDR2 is YYNGEE. This CDR3 is CASSPRMGLEGNEQFF. In DNA form, the CDR3 reads TGTGCCAGCAGCCCCCGCATGGGACTAGAGGGCAATGAGCAGTTCTTC.

This clonotype was seen at least ten times. V usage is TRBV7-3 and J usage is TRBJ2-1; 8 nucleotides align to TRBD2. The J segment lost 7 bases and the V segment lost 4 bases, leaving 6 bases of the junction unmatched. Germline V gives CDR1 SGHTA, CDR2 FQGTGA. CDR3 length: 14 amino acids. The CDR3 DNA reads as TGTGCCAGCAGCTCGTTAGCGGGGCATAATGAGCAGTTCTTC. Translated: CASSSLAGHNEQFF.

This sequence joins TRBV4-1 and TRBJ2-7, with 15 bases identical to TRBD2. Germline CDR1 reads MGHRA; CDR2 reads YSYEKL. J was trimmed by 2 bases and V by 4 bases; bases with no gene match: 6. The CDR3 has 17 amino acids. This CDR3 is CASSPWTSGGATYEQYF. CDR3 coding DNA: TGCGCCAGCAGCCCTTGGACTAGCGGGGGGGCCACCTACGAGCAGTACTTC.

A few counts support this clonotype. The rearrangement joins TRBV6-2 or TRBV6-3 to TRBJ1-1; D is unclear. CDR3 length equals 13 residues. Between the trimmed V and J ends, which lost 6 bases and 4 bases, there was a span of 12 bases. Germline V gene sequence: CDR1 MNHEY, CDR2 SVGEGT. CDR3 protein: CASRDRRATEAFF. The CDR3 nucleotides read TGTGCCAGCAGAGATAGACGGGCCACTGAAGCTTTCTTT.

The chain is built from TRBV21-1 and TRBJ2-7; TRBD1, the table's D call, lacks a check against the DNA. TRBV21-1 represents a pseudogene. The CDR3 extends over 15 amino acids. CDR3: CASSKAGIPLGEQYF. The CDR3 DNA is TGTGCCAGCAGCAAAGCCGGGATACCCCTTGGCGAGCAGTACTTC.

The chain uses TRBV6-5 and TRBJ2-3; 7 bases are a match to TRBD2. The CDR3 is 17 amino acids. Germline trimming cut 2 bases from V and 4 bases from J; bases unmatched to any gene: 12. Germline CDR1 is MNHEY and CDR2 is SVGAGI. The CDR3 region has the DNA TGTGCCAGCAGTTACAAAGCGGCGGGAGTAAGGTCAGATACGCAGTATTTT. This sequence encodes CASSYKAAGVRSDTQYF.

This chain links TRBV10-3 with TRBJ2-2, with 15 bases fitting TRBD2. Trimming took 8 bases from V and 0 from J; bases not matched to a gene: 1. The CDR3 consists of 16 residues. The germline V gene encodes CDR1 ENHRY and CDR2 SYGVKD. CDR3 sequence reads: CAIGTSGRPNTGELFF. The CDR3 DNA reads TGTGCCATCGGGACTAGCGGGAGGCCGAACACCGGGGAGCTGTTTTTT.

The V and J genes are TRBV15 and TRBJ1-3, with 9 positions matching TRBD1. Germline-derived CDR1 and CDR2 are LNHNV and YYDKDF (reference sequence). Trimming cost V 5 bases and J 3 bases; bases outside gene matches: 5. This CDR3 spans 15 amino acids. The DNA for the CDR3 is TGTGCCACCAGCGCGACGGACAGGGGTGGAAACACCATATATTTT. Its translation is CATSATDRGGNTIYF.

The V call is TRBV12-3 or TRBV12-4, the J call TRBJ1-3; D may be TRBD1 (5 bases). V was shortened by 7 bases and J by 1 base, with 11 bases between the two germline ends. The CDR3 is 14 amino acids. CDR3 in amino acids: CASIAGVSGNTIYF. The CDR3 DNA sequence: TGTGCCAGCATCGCGGGGGTTTCTGGAAACACCATATATTTT.

The gene calls are TRBV4-2 and TRBJ2-3; D not resolved. V was shortened by 1 base and J by 4 bases, with 15 bases between the two germline ends. The germline V gene encodes CDR1 LGHNA and CDR2 YNFKEQ. The CDR3 is 16 residues long. The CDR3 is CASSQVDPTPPDTQYF. CDR3 nucleotides: TGTGCCAGCAGCCAAGTAGATCCGACTCCCCCAGATACGCAGTATTTT.

In its sample, this clonotype was seen a few times. The chain employs TRBV11-1 and TRBJ2-1, with D maybe TRBD1 (6 bases). Germline CDR1 SGHAT, CDR2 FQDESV (reference sequence). V was shortened by 2 bases and J by 2 bases, with 13 bases between the two germline ends. This CDR3 comprises 16 residues. CDR3 in amino acids: CASSLRQGLAYNEQFF. CDR3 coding DNA: TGTGCCAGCAGCTTACGGCAGGGGTTGGCCTACAATGAGCAGTTCTTC.

This clonotype was recorded once. The chain links TRBV7-6 to TRBJ2-3; D gene ambiguous. The CDR3 runs to 15 residues. Looked up from germline, CDR1 is SGHVS and CDR2 is FNYEAQ. The V end lost 5 bases, the J end lost 5 bases, and 17 bases lay between the germline ends. The CDR3 bases are TGTGCCAGCAGCCCACTCACTCTCCGCATAGATACGCAGTATTTT. It yields the protein CASSPLTLRIDTQYF.

This clonotype was observed many times. The chain joins TRBV15 to TRBJ1-5; 9 bases align to TRBD1. The V gene's germline CDR1 is LNHNV and CDR2 YYDKDF (reference sequence). The CDR3 runs 15 residues. V dropped 2 bases and J dropped 8; count of bases not matched to a gene: 7. CDR3 region: CATSRRDRVGEPQHF. As DNA, the CDR3 is TGTGCCACCAGCAGACGGGACAGGGTAGGAGAGCCCCAGCATTTT.